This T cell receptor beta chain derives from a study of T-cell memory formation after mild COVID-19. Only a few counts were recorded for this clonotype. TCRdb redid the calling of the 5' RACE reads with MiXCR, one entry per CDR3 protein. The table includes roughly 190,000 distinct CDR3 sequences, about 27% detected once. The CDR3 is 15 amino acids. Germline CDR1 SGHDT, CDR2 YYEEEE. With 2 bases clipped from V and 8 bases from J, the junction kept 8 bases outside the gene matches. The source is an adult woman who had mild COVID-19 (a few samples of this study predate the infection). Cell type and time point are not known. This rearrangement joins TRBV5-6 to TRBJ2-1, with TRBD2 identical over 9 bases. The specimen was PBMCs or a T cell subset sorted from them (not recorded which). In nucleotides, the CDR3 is TGTGCCAGCAGCTTACGAGGACTAGCGACGTATGAGCAGTTCTTC. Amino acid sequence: CASSLRGLATYEQFF.